Here is one T cell receptor (beta chain) with its context. Its target is unknown. This entry belongs to a study of OX40 agonist ivuxolimab in advanced cancers. Study-level information: The study gave patients intravenous ivuxolimab at 0.01 to 10 mg/kg every 2 weeks. Patients with prior anti-PD-1, anti-PD-L1 or anti-CTLA-4 therapy were eligible; 35% to 50% had some. Study conclusions and caveats: Dose levels from 0.1 to 3.0 mg/kg saw CD4+ and CD8+ blood T cells expand clonally by week 6.

The repertoire was sequenced with immunoSEQ multiplex PCR; TCRdb's copy has only in-frame clones and lacks some. This table holds some 50,000 clones, about 81% found once. The CDR3 length is 11 residues. The germline gives CDR1 SNHLY, CDR2 FYNNEI. V was shortened by 7 bases and J by 5 bases, with 5 bases between the two germline ends. The genes are TRBV2 and TRBJ1-4; D gene ambiguous. The sequencing here drew on CD4+ or CD8+ T cells sorted from blood, taken in a trial of the OX40 agonist ivuxolimab. The clonotype was recovered from an adult with an advanced solid tumor such as melanoma, head and neck, liver or kidney cancer. The CDR3 spells CASKANEKLFF. CDR3 DNA sequence: TGTGCCAGCAAGGCCAATGAAAAACTGTTTTTT.